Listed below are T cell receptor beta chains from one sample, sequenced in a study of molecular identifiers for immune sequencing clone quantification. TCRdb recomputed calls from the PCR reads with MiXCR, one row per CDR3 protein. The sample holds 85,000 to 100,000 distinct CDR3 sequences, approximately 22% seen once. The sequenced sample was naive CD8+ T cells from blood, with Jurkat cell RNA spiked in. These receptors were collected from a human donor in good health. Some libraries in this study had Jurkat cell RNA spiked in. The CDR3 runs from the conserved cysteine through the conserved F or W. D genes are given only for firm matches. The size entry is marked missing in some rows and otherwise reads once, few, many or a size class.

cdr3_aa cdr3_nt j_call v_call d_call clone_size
CASSSDVVILRNTEAFF TGTGCCAGCAGCTCGGACGTCGTAATTCTCAGGAACACTGAAGCTTTCTTT TRBJ1-1 TRBV7-6 . .
CASRMTEDFTGELFF TGTGCCAGCAGAATGACGGAGGATTTCACCGGGGAGCTGTTTTTT TRBJ2-2 TRBV21-1 . many
CASSAGGGGGDTDTQYF TGTGCCAGCAGCGCGGGCGGGGGAGGCGGGGATACAGATACGCAGTATTTT TRBJ2-3 TRBV9 TRBD2 many
CASSAGTGFTEAFF TGTGCCAGCAGTGCCGGGACAGGGTTTACTGAAGCTTTCTTT TRBJ1-1 TRBV2 TRBD1 many
CASSTHHEQSF TGTGCCAGCAGCACCCACCACGAGCAGTCCTTC TRBJ2-7 TRBV7-9 . .
CASSLSLGEQYF TGTGCCAGCAGCTTATCTTTAGGCGAGCAGTACTTC TRBJ2-7 TRBV7-9 . .
CASSRGLMNTEAFF TGCGCCAGCAGCCGTGGGCTGATGAACACTGAAGCTTTCTTT TRBJ1-1 TRBV10-2 . many
CAGSLLEGAFTDTQYF TGTGCCGGCAGTTTACTGGAGGGGGCCTTCACAGATACGCAGTATTTT TRBJ2-3 TRBV12-3/TRBV12-4 . few
CASRGDRYHTQYF TGTGCCAGCAGGGGGGACAGATACCATACGCAGTATTTT TRBJ2-3 TRBV27 TRBD1 many
CASSLGLNPPNEQFF TGTGCCAGCAGCTTAGGACTCAATCCGCCCAATGAGCAGTTCTTC TRBJ2-1 TRBV5-3 . .
CASRTGSHTEAFF TGTGCCAGTCGGACAGGGAGTCACACTGAAGCTTTCTTT TRBJ1-1 TRBV27 TRBD1 many
CASSLPGTYEQYF TGTGCCAGCAGCTTACCAGGAACCTACGAGCAGTACTTC TRBJ2-7 TRBV11-2 . many
CASSWTGTLSYEQYF TGTGCCAGCAGCTGGACCGGGACACTCTCCTACGAGCAGTACTTC TRBJ2-7 TRBV5-6 . many
CASSPGPYTQYF TGTGCCAGCAGCCCCGGACCGTATACGCAGTATTTT TRBJ2-3 TRBV6-5 . many
CSARDLTGPEEQYF TGCAGTGCTAGAGACCTGACAGGGCCGGAGGAGCAGTACTTC TRBJ2-7 TRBV20-1 TRBD1 many
CAISGGSGSIYEQFF TGTGCCATCAGCGGCGGTAGCGGGAGTATATATGAGCAGTTCTTC TRBJ2-1 TRBV10-3 TRBD2 many
CASSQDRETLYEQYF TGCGCCAGCAGCCAAGACAGGGAGACCCTCTACGAGCAGTACTTC TRBJ2-7 TRBV4-3 . few
CASSVWVHEQYF TGTGCCAGCAGTGTATGGGTCCACGAGCAGTACTTC TRBJ2-7 TRBV6-1 . many
CASSLIPGHEQYF TGTGCCAGCAGTCTGATCCCGGGTCACGAGCAGTACTTC TRBJ2-7 TRBV28 . few
CASSPGTRSSYEQYF TGTGCCAGCTCCCCCGGGACCCGAAGCTCCTACGAGCAGTACTTC TRBJ2-7 TRBV7-9 . few
CASNPAAGAVYEQYF TGTGCCAGCAATCCTGCCGCAGGGGCCGTCTACGAGCAGTACTTC TRBJ2-7 TRBV27 . .
CASSPDSYNQPQHF TGTGCCAGCAGCCCGGACAGCTACAATCAGCCCCAGCATTTT TRBJ1-5 TRBV7-9 . .
CASSIGTGAPYEQYF TGTGCCAGTAGTATAGGGACAGGCGCTCCCTACGAGCAGTACTTC TRBJ2-7 TRBV19 TRBD1 .
CASSLYGEGISYGYTF TGTGCCAGCAGTTTATATGGGGAAGGGATAAGCTATGGCTACACCTTC TRBJ1-2 TRBV27 . few
CATSRDPQGGQETQYF TGTGCCACCAGCAGAGATCCTCAGGGGGGTCAAGAGACCCAGTACTTC TRBJ2-5 TRBV15 . .
CASSPEVGYEQYF TGTGCCAGCAGCCCAGAGGTTGGCTACGAGCAGTACTTC TRBJ2-7 TRBV7-9 . .
CSAREQYGELFF TGCAGTGCTAGAGAACAATACGGGGAGCTGTTTTTT TRBJ2-2 TRBV20-1 . .
CASSNIGPTGDTQYF TGTGCCAGTAGTAATATAGGGCCCACCGGGGATACGCAGTATTTT TRBJ2-3 TRBV19 . many
CASREGPVPAFF TGTGCCAGCAGGGAAGGGCCAGTCCCAGCTTTCTTT TRBJ1-1 TRBV7-9 . many
CASSLVGHTDTQYF TGCGCCAGCAGCTTGGTGGGTCACACAGATACGCAGTATTTT TRBJ2-3 TRBV5-1 . many
CASSLARGLGGNTGELFF TGTGCCAGCAGCTTAGCCCGGGGGTTGGGGGGAAACACCGGGGAGCTGTTTTTT TRBJ2-2 TRBV7-8 . few
CASSEVAGEDTEAFF TGTGCCAGCAGTGAAGTGGCAGGGGAAGACACTGAAGCTTTCTTT TRBJ1-1 TRBV6-1 . .
CASSSNTGELFF TGTGCCAGCAGTTCGAACACCGGGGAGCTGTTTTTT TRBJ2-2 TRBV7-9 . many
CATSPGKDSRTDTQYF TGTGCCACCAGCCCGGGAAAGGACAGCCGTACAGATACGCAGTATTTT TRBJ2-3 TRBV15 . many
CASSLSSAEAFF TGTGCCAGCAGCTTGTCGAGCGCTGAAGCTTTCTTT TRBJ1-1 TRBV5-6 . many
CASSGTSGSLETQYF TGTGCCAGCAGTGGGACTAGCGGGAGTCTGGAGACCCAGTACTTC TRBJ2-5 TRBV12-3/TRBV12-4 TRBD2 many
CASSDRGAPDTQYF TGTGCCAGCAGTGATCGGGGGGCTCCAGATACGCAGTATTTT TRBJ2-3 TRBV12-3/TRBV12-4 . many
CASSLLAGLSTDTQYF TGCGCCAGCAGCTTACTAGCGGGCCTTAGCACAGATACGCAGTATTTT TRBJ2-3 TRBV5-1 TRBD2 many
CASSLRGANTEAFF TGTGCCAGCAGCCTCCGGGGGGCGAACACTGAAGCTTTCTTT TRBJ1-1 TRBV5-8 . .
CASSLGGAGNYEQYF TGTGCCAGCAGCTTGGGGGGGGCGGGAAACTACGAGCAGTACTTC TRBJ2-7 TRBV13 . few
CASSQAAGMNTEAFF TGCGCCAGCAGCCAAGCTGCAGGGATGAACACTGAAGCTTTCTTT TRBJ1-1 TRBV4-3 . many
CASSPTGSSDEQYF TGCGCCAGCAGCCCGACAGGGAGTTCCGATGAGCAGTACTTC TRBJ2-7 TRBV5-1 TRBD1 many
CASSTTGLEDTQYF TGTGCCAGCAGCACGACAGGGTTAGAAGATACGCAGTATTTT TRBJ2-3 TRBV7-2 TRBD1 many
CASSLDGSSYNEQFF TGTGCCAGCAGCTTAGATGGGAGCTCCTACAATGAGCAGTTCTTC TRBJ2-1 TRBV7-2 . many
CASSAGTPNEQFF TGCGCCAGCAGCGCCGGGACTCCTAATGAGCAGTTCTTC TRBJ2-1 TRBV5-1 . few
CASTTPQDTGWLTEAFF TGTGCCAGCACGACCCCGCAGGACACGGGGTGGCTCACTGAAGCTTTCTTT TRBJ1-1 TRBV28 . many
CSVGLASRYF TGCAGCGTCGGGCTAGCATCCCGGTACTTC TRBJ2-5 TRBV29-1 . .
CASSFSGKGNAEAFF TGTGCCAGCAGCTTTAGCGGAAAGGGAAATGCTGAAGCTTTCTTT TRBJ1-1 TRBV7-2 . many
CASSYGEGGQPQHF TGTGCCAGCAGTTATGGGGAAGGGGGGCAGCCCCAGCATTTT TRBJ1-5 TRBV6-2/TRBV6-3 . many
CASSLYSSGNEKLFF TGTGCCAGCAGTTTGTATAGCTCCGGCAATGAAAAACTGTTTTTT TRBJ1-4 TRBV27 . .
CASSKVGRGGCETQYF TGTGCCAGCAGCAAAGTCGGCAGGGGGGGATGTGAGACCCAGTACTTC TRBJ2-5 TRBV21-1 . .
CASSLAVLGTTDNSPLHF TGTGCCAGCAGCTTAGCGGTTTTGGGGACCACCGATAATTCACCCCTCCACTTT TRBJ1-6 TRBV7-8 . few